One and the same sample provided the 7 T cell receptor beta chains below, sequenced in a study of cytotoxic CD8 clonotypes in ibrutinib-treated CLL. The assay was immunoSEQ multiplex PCR, and TCRdb's table has in-frame clones only and misses some. The sample shows some 14,000 clones, roughly 50% of them seen only once. Here the sequenced sample was PBMCs, taken at an approximately 26-month disease-progression time point, from a patient treated with ibrutinib. The receptors shown here come from a human donor with chronic lymphocytic leukemia.

The V gene is TRBV29-1, the J gene TRBJ1-4; no clear D. Germline CDR1 reads SQVTM; CDR2 reads ANQGSEA. V lost 5 bases to trimming and J lost 0 bases, with 10 bases between them. This CDR3 has 14 residues. The chain's CDR3 is CSVSELATNEKLFF. The CDR3 DNA is TGCAGCGTTTCAGAGTTGGCAACTAATGAAAAACTGTTTTTT.

The genes are TRBV15 and TRBJ1-2, with 11 positions matching TRBD1. CDR1 and CDR2 (germline): LNHNV, YYDKDF (reference sequence). V gave up 5 bases and J gave up 6 bases; unmatched junction bases: 14. The CDR3 covers 17 residues. The CDR3 loop reads CATSGRPGQGVGDGYTF. The CDR3 DNA follows: TGTGCCACCAGCGGAAGACCGGGACAGGGGGTGGGAGATGGCTACACCTTC.

The gene calls are TRBV4-2 and TRBJ1-1; D is unresolved. Germline V gene data show CDR1 as LGHNA and CDR2 as YNFKEQ. V was trimmed by 1 base and J by 7 bases, leaving 10 bases between them. The CDR3 covers 13 residues. The CDR3 reads CASSQGKAFEAFF. The CDR3 coding sequence is TGTGCCAGCAGCCAAGGTAAGGCGTTTGAAGCTTTCTTT.

The J gene is TRBJ2-5, the V gene TRBV2; the D gene is possibly TRBD2 (6 bases). CDR1 and CDR2 (germline): SNHLY, FYNNEI. This CDR3 contains 13 residues. Trimming shortened V by 7 bases and J by 1 base, and 10 bases separated the two germline ends. In nucleotides, the CDR3 is TGTGCCAGCAAGGCGGGACGCCAAGAGACCCAGTACTTC. It yields the protein CASKAGRQETQYF.

The chain carries TRBV7-8 and TRBJ2-2, with D perhaps matching TRBD2 (5 bases). The length of the CDR3 is 16 residues. The germline CDR1 and CDR2 sequences are SGHVS and FQNEAQ. Trimming took off 3 bases at V and 1 base at J, with 12 bases between the two ends. CDR3 sequence reads: CASSLRGLMNTGELFF. The CDR3 DNA is TGTGCCAGCAGCTTGAGAGGGCTAATGAACACCGGGGAGCTGTTTTTT. The full variable domain, rest sourced from reference TRBV7-8 and TRBJ2-2, is GAGVSQSPRYKVAKRGQDVALRCDPISGHVSLFWYQQALGQGPEFLTYFQNEAQLDKSGLPSDRFFAERPEGSVSTLKIQRTQQEDSAVYLCASSLRGLMNTGELFFGEGSRLTVL.

The V gene is TRBV7-9, the J gene TRBJ2-2; the D is unclear. V was pared by 0 bases and J by 10 bases, with 0 bases between. Germline V gene sequence: CDR1 SEHNR, CDR2 FQNEAQ (reference sequence). CDR3 length: 10 residues. The CDR3 reads CASSLAELFF. CDR3 in DNA: TGTGCCAGCAGCTTAGCGGAGCTGTTTTTT.

To note about this clone: Because the CDR3's place on the DNA is in doubt, the DNA is left out and the CDR3 is given as listed by TCRdb. The V call is TRBV21-1, the J call TRBJ2-7; TRBD1, the D gene given by the table, was not confirmed from the DNA. TRBV21-1 is recorded as a pseudogene. The CDR3 has 17 amino acids, counting both end residues. This CDR3 reads CASSKERVGTGSYEQYF.